The clone carrying this TCR beta chain was seen more than once but under ten times. Its antigen is not known. Previously described methods and listed TCR primers produced bulk TCR libraries. TCRdb passed the PCR reads through MiXCR, listing each CDR3 protein once. This sample yields a few hundred thousand distinct CDR3 sequences, of which roughly 24% are seen a single time; over 0.6% belongs to the top ten. Naive CD8 sequencing libraries were generated from about 19,000 to 1,100,000 sorted cells, with 10%, 30% or 50% RNA as input. The sample originates from a study of molecular identifiers for immune sequencing clone quantification. Whole-study findings and limits: Spiked Jurkat TCR RNA from one cell was reportedly detectable among fewer than 1.3 million naive cells. In CMV-specific effectors, clones above 20 copies held over 99% of molecules; naive, under 1%.

This CDR3 is 16 amino acids long. The chain carries TRBV21-1 and TRBJ1-1. TRBV21-1 corresponds to a pseudogene. Sequencing was done on a sample of naive CD8+ T cells from blood, with Jurkat cell RNA spiked in. The subset was: FACS-sorted CD8+CD4-CCR7+CD45RA+ naive T cells. The receptor comes from a human donor in good health. Some libraries in this study had Jurkat cell RNA spiked in. CDR3 sequence reads: CASSIRKGPMNTEASF. For the CDR3, the DNA is TGTGCCAGCAGCATTAGAAAAGGTCCCATGAACACTGAAGCTTCCTTT.